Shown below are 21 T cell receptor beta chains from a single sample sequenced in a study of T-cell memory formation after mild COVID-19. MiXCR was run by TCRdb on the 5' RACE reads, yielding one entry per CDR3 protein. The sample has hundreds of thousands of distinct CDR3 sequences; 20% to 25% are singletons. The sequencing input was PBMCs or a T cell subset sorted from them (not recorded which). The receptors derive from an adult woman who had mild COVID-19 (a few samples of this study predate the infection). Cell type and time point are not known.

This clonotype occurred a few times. CDR3 in DNA: TGTGCCAGCTCGGGAGATATTGGGGAGCAGTTCTTC. It yields the protein CASSGDIGEQFF. V and J are TRBV18 and TRBJ2-1, with D possibly being TRBD2 (5 bases). CDR3 size: 12 residues. V lost 6 bases to trimming and J lost 10 bases, with 13 bases between them. The germline gives CDR1 KGHSH, CDR2 LQKENI.

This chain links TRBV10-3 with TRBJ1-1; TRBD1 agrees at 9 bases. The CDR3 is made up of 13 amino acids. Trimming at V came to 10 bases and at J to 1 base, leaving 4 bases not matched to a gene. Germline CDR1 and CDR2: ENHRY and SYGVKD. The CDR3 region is CATSGQGNTEAFF. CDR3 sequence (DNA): TGTGCCACCTCGGGACAGGGGAACACTGAAGCTTTCTTT.

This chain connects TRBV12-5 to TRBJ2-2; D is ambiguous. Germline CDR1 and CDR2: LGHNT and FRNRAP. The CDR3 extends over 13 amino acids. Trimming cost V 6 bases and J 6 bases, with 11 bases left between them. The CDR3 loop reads CASGPAKAGELFF. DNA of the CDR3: TGTGCTAGTGGGCCTGCAAAAGCCGGGGAGCTGTTTTTT.

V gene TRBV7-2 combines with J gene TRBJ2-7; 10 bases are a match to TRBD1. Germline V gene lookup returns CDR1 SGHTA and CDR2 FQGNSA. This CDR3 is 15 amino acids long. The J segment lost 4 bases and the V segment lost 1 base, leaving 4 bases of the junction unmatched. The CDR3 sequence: CASSLETGGGYEQYF. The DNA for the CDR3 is TGTGCCAGCAGCTTAGAGACAGGGGGCGGGTACGAGCAGTACTTC.

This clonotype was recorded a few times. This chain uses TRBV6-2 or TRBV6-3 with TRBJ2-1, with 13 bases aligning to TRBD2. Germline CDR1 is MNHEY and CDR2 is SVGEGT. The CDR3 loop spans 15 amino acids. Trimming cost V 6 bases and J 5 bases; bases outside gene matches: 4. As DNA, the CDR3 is TGTGCCAGCAGGCCGGGACTAGCGGGAAACAATGAGCAGTTCTTC. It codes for CASRPGLAGNNEQFF.

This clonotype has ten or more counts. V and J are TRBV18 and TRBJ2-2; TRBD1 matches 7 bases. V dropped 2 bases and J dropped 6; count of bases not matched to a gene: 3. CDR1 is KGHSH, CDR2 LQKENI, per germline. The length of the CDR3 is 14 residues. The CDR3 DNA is TGTGCCAGCTCACCAGCGACAGGGTCCGGGGAGCTGTTTTTT. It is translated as CASSPATGSGELFF. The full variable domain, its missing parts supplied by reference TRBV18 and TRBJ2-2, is NAGVMQNPRHLVRRRGQEARLRCSPMKGHSHVYWYRQLPEEGLKFMVYLQKENIIDESGMPKERFSAEFPKEGPSILRIQQVVRGDSAAYFCASSPATGSGELFFGEGSRLTVL.

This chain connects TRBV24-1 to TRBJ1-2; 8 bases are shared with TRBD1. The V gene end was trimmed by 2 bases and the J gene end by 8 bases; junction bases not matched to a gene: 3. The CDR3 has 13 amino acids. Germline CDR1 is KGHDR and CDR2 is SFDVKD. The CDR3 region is CATSDWTGIGYTF. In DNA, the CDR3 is TGTGCCACCAGTGATTGGACAGGGATCGGCTACACCTTC.

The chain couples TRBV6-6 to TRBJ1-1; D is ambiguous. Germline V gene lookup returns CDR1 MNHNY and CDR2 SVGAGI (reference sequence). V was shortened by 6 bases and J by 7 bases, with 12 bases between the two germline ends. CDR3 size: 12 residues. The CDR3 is CASSLDGYEAFF. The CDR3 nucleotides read TGTGCCAGCAGCTTAGACGGGTATGAAGCTTTCTTT.

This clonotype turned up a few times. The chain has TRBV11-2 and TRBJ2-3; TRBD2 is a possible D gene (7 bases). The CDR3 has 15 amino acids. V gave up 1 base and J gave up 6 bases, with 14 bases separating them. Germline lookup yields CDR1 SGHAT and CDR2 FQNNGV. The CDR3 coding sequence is TGTGCCAGCAGCTTAGTGGCGGGGGCCGGTGATACGCAGTATTTT. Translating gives CASSLVAGAGDTQYF.

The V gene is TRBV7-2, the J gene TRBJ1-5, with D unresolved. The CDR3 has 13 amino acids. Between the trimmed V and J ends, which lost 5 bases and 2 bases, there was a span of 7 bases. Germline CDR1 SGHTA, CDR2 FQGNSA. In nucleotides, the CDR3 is TGTGCCAGCAGCCGCCCAGGCAATCAGCCCCAGCATTTT. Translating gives CASSRPGNQPQHF.

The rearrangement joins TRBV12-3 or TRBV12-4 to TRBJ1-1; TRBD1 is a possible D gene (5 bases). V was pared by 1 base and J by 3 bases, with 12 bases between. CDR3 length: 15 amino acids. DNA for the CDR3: TGTGCCAGCAGTTTAGGACAGTTGCGGGACACTGAAGCTTTCTTT. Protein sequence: CASSLGQLRDTEAFF.

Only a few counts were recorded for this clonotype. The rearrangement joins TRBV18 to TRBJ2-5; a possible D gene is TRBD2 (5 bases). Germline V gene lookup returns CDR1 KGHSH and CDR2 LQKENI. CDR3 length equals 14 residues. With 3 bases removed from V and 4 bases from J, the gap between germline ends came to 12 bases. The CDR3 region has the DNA TGTGCCAGCTCACCTCGAGGGATCGGAGAGACCCAGTACTTC. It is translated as CASSPRGIGETQYF.

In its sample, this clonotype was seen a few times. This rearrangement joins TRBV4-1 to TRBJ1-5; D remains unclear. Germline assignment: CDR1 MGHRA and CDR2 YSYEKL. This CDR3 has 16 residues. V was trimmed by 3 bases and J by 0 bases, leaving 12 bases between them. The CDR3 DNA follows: TGCGCCAGCAGCCAGACCCCCGGGAGTAGCAATCAGCCCCAGCATTTT. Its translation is CASSQTPGSSNQPQHF.

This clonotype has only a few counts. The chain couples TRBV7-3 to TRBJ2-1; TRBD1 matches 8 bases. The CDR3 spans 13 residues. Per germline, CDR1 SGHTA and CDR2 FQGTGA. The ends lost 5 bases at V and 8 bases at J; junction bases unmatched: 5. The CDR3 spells CASSTRTGHEQFF. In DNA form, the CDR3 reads TGTGCCAGCAGCACCCGGACAGGGCATGAGCAGTTCTTC.

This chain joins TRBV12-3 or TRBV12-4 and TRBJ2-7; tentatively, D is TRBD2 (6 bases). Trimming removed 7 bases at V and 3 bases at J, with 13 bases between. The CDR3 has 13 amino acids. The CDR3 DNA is TGTGCCAGCACTGGTAGCGGCTACTACGAGCAGTACTTC. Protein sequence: CASTGSGYYEQYF.

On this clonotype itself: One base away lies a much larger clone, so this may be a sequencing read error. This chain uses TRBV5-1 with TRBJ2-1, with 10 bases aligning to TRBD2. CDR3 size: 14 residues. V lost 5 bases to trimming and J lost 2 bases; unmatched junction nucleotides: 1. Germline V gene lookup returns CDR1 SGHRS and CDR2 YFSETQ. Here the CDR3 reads CASRSGGAYNEQFF. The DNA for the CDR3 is TGCGCCAGCAGGAGCGGGGGGGCCTACAATGAGCAGTTCTTC. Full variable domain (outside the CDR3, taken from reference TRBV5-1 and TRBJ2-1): KAGVTQTPRYLIKTRGQQVTLSCSPISGHRSVSWYQQTPGQGLQFLFEYFSETQRNKGNFPGRFSGRQFSNSRSEMNVSTLELGDSALYLCASRSGGAYNEQFFGPGTRLTVL.

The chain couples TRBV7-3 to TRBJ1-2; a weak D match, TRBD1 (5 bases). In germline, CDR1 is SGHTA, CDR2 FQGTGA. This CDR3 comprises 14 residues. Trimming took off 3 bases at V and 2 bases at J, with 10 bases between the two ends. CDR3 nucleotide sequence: TGTGCCAGCAGCTTCGGGGGGGAGAACTATGGCTACACCTTC. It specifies CASSFGGENYGYTF.

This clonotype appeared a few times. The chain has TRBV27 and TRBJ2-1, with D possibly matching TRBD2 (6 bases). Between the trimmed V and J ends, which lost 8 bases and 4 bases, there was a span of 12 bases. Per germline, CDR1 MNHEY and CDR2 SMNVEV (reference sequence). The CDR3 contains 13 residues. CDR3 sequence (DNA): TGTGCCAGCGCTTCCGGGGGATACAATGAGCAGTTCTTC. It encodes CASASGGYNEQFF.

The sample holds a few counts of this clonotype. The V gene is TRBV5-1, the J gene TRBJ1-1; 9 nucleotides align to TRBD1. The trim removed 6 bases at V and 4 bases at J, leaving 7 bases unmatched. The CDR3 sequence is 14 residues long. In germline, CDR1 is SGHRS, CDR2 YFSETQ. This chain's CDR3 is CASNDQQGATEAFF. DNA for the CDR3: TGCGCCAGCAACGACCAACAGGGGGCCACTGAAGCTTTCTTT.

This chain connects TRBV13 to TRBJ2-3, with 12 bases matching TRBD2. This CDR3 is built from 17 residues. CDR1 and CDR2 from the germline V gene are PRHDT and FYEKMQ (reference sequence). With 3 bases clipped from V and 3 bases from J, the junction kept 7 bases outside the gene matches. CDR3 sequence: CASSLPTSGSSTDTQYF. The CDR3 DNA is TGTGCCAGCAGCTTGCCGACTAGCGGGAGTTCAACAGATACGCAGTATTTT.

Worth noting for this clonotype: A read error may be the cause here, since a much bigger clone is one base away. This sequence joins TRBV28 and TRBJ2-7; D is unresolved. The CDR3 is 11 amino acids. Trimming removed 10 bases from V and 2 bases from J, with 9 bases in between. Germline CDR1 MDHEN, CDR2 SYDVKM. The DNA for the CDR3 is TGTGCCAACAGCCCGACCTACGAGCAGTACTTC. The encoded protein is CANSPTYEQYF.